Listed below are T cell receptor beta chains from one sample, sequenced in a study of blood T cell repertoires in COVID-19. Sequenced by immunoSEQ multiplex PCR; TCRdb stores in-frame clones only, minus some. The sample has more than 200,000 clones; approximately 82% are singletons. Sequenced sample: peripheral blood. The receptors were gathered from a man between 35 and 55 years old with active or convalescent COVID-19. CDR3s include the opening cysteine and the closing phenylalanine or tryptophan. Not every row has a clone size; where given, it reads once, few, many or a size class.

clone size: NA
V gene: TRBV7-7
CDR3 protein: CASSQGTAPREKLFF

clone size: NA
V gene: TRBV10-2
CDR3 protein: CASTERPGGNQPQHF

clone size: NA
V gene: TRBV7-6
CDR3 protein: CASSLHRGTEAFF

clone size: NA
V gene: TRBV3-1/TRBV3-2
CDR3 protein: CASSQRSGVGYTF

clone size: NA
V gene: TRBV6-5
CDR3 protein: CASIWKGGSGSPLHF

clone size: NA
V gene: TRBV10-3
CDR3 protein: CAISESKLTAGQPQHF

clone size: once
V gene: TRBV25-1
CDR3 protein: CASSGRVQETQYF

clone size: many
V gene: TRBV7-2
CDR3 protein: CASSLGQDLSGNTIYF

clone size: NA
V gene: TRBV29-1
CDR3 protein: CSVQDRDYGYTF

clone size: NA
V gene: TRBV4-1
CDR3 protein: CASSPDQGWYGYTF

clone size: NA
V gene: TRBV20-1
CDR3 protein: CSARVLFEAFF

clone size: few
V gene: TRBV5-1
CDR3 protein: CASSLETGGTYNEQFF

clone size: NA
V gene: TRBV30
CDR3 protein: CAWNGQSRMNTEAFF

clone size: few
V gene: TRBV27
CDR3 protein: CASSSAGGIYGYTF

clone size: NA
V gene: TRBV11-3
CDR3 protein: CASTGTGGDYEQYF

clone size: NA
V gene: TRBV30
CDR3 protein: CAASGTGEAPQHF

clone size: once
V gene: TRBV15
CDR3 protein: CATSGPLAGTPRDTQYF

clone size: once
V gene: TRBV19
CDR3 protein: CASNQASGSRLTDTQYF

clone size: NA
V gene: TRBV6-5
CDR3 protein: CASSTGRRELETQYF

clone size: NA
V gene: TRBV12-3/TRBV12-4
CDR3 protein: CASSQGASPLHF

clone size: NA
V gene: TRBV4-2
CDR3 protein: CASSQVGKNTEAFF

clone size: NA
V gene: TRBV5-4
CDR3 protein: CASSLVGAPYEQYF

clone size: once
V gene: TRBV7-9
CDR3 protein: CASSWADRAVEQYF

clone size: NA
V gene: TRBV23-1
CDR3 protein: CASSQFGDRGLTEQFF

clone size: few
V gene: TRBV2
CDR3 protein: CASSEGEWQFF

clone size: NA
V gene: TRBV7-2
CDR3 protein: CASSSEGGAGNQPQHF

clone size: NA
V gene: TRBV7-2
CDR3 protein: CASSSGLAGGLTQYF

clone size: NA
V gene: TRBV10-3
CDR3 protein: CATSEPRVETQYF

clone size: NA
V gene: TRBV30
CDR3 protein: CAWSVGGPDRVQYF

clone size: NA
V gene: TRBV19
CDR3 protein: CASSIPASRTGELFF

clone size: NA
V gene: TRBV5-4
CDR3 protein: CASSIDSQETQYF

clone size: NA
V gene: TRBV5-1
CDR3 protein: CASSLGQGGPSYEQYF

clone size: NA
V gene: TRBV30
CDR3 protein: CAWSYQGAGNTIYF

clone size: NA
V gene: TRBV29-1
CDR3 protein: CSVGLAGGPFDTQYF

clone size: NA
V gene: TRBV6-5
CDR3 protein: CASRQQGDTEAFF

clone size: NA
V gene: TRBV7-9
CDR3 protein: CASSYGQGANYGYTF

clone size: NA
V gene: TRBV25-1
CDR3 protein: CASSDRGDEKLFF

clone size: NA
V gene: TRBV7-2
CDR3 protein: CASSFQGAGNSPLHF

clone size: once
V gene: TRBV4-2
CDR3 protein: CASSQEAGQWDTEAFF

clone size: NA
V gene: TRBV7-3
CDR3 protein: CASSDSRDSLSMYF

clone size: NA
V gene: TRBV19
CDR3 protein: CASRAAFTNTGELFF

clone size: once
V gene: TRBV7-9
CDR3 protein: CASSSAGSGGPRETQYF